The 13 T cell receptor beta chains below come from one sample, sequenced in a study of human T cells and chemical hapten exposure. The time point here: patch test 3, about 24 weeks after DPC sensitization. Treatment meaning: therapeutic diphenylcyclopropenone sensitization with weekly scalp DPC. One entry per CDR3 protein results from TCRdb running MiXCR on the RACE reads. Of 130,000 or so distinct CDR3 sequences in the sample, 11% were seen once. Sequenced here: whole blood, sampled in connection with sensitization to the hapten diphenylcyclopropenone (DPC). The receptors here all came from a woman aged 50 to 65 with alopecia areata. Some clones in this sample may be carry-over from other donors' samples.

This clonotype came up a few times. V and J are TRBV28 and TRBJ2-5; 13 bases fit TRBD2. This CDR3 is built from 18 residues. CDR1 is MDHEN, CDR2 SYDVKM, per germline. The V gene end was trimmed by 3 bases and the J gene end by 1 base; junction bases not matched to a gene: 8. CDR3 in amino acids: CASSFGTSGKGVQETQYF. CDR3 coding DNA: TGTGCCAGCAGTTTTGGGACTAGCGGGAAGGGGGTCCAAGAGACCCAGTACTTC.

This clonotype occurred many times. The V and J genes are TRBV4-2 and TRBJ2-7; D is unresolved. This CDR3 spans 14 amino acids. Germline V lookup: CDR1 LGHNA, CDR2 YNFKEQ. V was shortened by 0 bases and J by 12 bases, with 18 bases between the two germline ends. CDR3 residues: CASSQESQGRLVYF. CDR3 nucleotide sequence: TGTGCCAGCAGCCAAGAAAGCCAAGGACGGTTGGTGTACTTC.

V is TRBV7-9 and J is TRBJ2-7; 7 nucleotides align to TRBD1. V dropped 3 bases and J dropped 2; count of bases not matched to a gene: 4. This CDR3 comprises 14 residues. CDR1 is SEHNR, CDR2 FQNEAQ, per germline (reference sequence). The CDR3 region has the DNA TGTGCCAGCAGCTTGGGGACAGTGCCCTACGAGCAGTACTTC. Residues: CASSLGTVPYEQYF.

This clonotype has a count of ten or more. The V call is TRBV27, the J call TRBJ2-1; no clear D. V shed 6 bases and J shed 5 bases, with 11 bases lying between them. CDR1 is MNHEY, CDR2 SMNVEV, per germline (reference sequence). The CDR3 length is 13 residues. The CDR3 DNA follows: TGTGCCAGCAGCCACGGACCGAACAATGAGCAGTTCTTC. It is translated as CASSHGPNNEQFF.

About this clonotype itself: A much larger clone lies one base from this, so it may be a read error. The V gene is TRBV29-1, the J gene TRBJ2-6; possibly TRBD1 for D (6 bases). The CDR3 totals 14 residues. CDR1 SQVTM and CDR2 ANQGSEA come from the germline V gene. V gave up 6 bases and J gave up 2 bases, with 11 bases separating them. The CDR3 nucleotides read TGCAGCGTCGCACAGGGTACTGGGGCCAACGTCCTGACTTTC. This gives the protein CSVAQGTGANVLTF.

This clonotype was seen ten or more times. This chain links TRBV2 with TRBJ2-2; no firm D call. Germline V gene data show CDR1 as SNHLY and CDR2 as FYNNEI. The CDR3 loop spans 14 amino acids. V shed 7 bases and J shed 0 bases, with 9 bases lying between them. This CDR3 is CASTEVSNTGELFF. CDR3 DNA: TGTGCCAGCACCGAGGTATCGAACACCGGGGAGCTGTTTTTT.

The V call is TRBV20-1, the J call TRBJ2-3; TRBD2 aligns across 10 bases. This CDR3 is 15 amino acids long. The V gene's germline CDR1 is DFQATT and CDR2 SNEGSKA (reference sequence). J gave up 3 bases and V 6 bases, and 9 bases lay outside the gene matches. CDR3 loop: CSAQIGAGGTDTQYF. The CDR3 nucleotides read TGCAGTGCCCAGATCGGAGCGGGGGGGACAGATACGCAGTATTTT.

This rearrangement joins TRBV29-1 to TRBJ2-7; 8 bases fit TRBD2. Germline lookup yields CDR1 SQVTM and CDR2 ANQGSEA. The trim removed 6 bases at V and 6 bases at J, leaving 13 bases unmatched. This CDR3 is 14 amino acids long. The CDR3 nucleotides are TGCAGCGTCCGAGCGGGAGCGGGAGTCATCGAGCAGTACTTC. Protein sequence: CSVRAGAGVIEQYF.

This clonotype was seen at least ten times. This chain joins TRBV4-3 and TRBJ1-6; D might be TRBD1 (5 bases). The V gene lost 5 bases and the J gene lost 5 bases, with 13 bases spanning the gap. The CDR3 is 15 amino acids. CDR1 and CDR2 from the germline V gene are LGHNA and YSLEER. In nucleotides, the CDR3 is TGCGCCAGCAGCAACACCGGGACTAATAATTCACCCCTCCACTTT. Encoded protein: CASSNTGTNNSPLHF.

The chain has TRBV14 and TRBJ2-4; D is ambiguous. V lost 5 bases to trimming and J lost 0 bases, with 8 bases between them. This CDR3 is 14 amino acids long. Germline V gives CDR1 SGHDN, CDR2 FVKESK. The CDR3 DNA sequence: TGTGCCAGCAGCGACGTTCTAGCCAAAAACATTCAGTACTTC. The encoded protein is CASSDVLAKNIQYF.

This clonotype has a count of ten or more. The chain joins TRBV10-3 to TRBJ2-7; 8 nucleotides agree with TRBD2. V trimming: 2 bases; J trimming: 4 bases; junction bases outside the gene matches: 4. The CDR3 extends over 14 amino acids. Per germline, CDR1 ENHRY and CDR2 SYGVKD. In DNA, the CDR3 is TGTGCCATCAGTGAGGATAGCGGGACTTACGAGCAGTACTTC. Its translation: CAISEDSGTYEQYF.

This clonotype was observed a handful of times. V usage is TRBV29-1 and J usage is TRBJ2-1; 10 bases are a match to TRBD2. The CDR3 is 13 amino acids. Germline V gene sequence: CDR1 SQVTM, CDR2 ANQGSEA. Trimming cost V 8 bases and J 5 bases; bases outside gene matches: 6. DNA for the CDR3: TGCAGCTGGAGAGCGGGAGGGAACAATGAGCAGTTCTTC. Translated, it gives CSWRAGGNNEQFF.

This clonotype came up many times. This chain links TRBV6-1 with TRBJ2-1; maybe TRBD2 (6 bases). The CDR3 has 15 residues. With 7 bases removed from V and 6 bases from J, the gap between germline ends came to 19 bases. Germline values: CDR1 MNHNS, CDR2 SASEGT. CDR3 protein: CASNEGGAGSNEQFF. CDR3 nucleotide sequence: TGTGCCAGCAACGAAGGAGGGGCCGGGTCCAATGAGCAGTTCTTC.